This TCR beta chain appears in the sequencing data of a study of OX40 agonist ivuxolimab in advanced cancers. Study in general: Among those enrolled, mean age was roughly 55 years (range roughly 23 to 85) and 70% to 85% were male. Eligibility rules accepted prior anti-PD-1, anti-PD-L1 or anti-CTLA-4 therapy, and 40% to 50% had some.

This CDR3 has 16 amino acids. Only in-frame clones appear in the TCRdb table, and some are missing; sequencing was by immunoSEQ multiplex PCR. The sample contains some 50,000 clones, about nine tenths of which appear only once. The TCR originated in an adult with an advanced solid tumor such as melanoma, head and neck, liver or kidney cancer. V and J are TRBV1 and TRBJ1-2; the table's D call of TRBD1 was not tested on the DNA. TRBV1 is marked as a pseudogene. This specimen was CD4+ or CD8+ T cells sorted from blood, taken in a trial of the OX40 agonist ivuxolimab. CDR3 sequence reads: CTSSQETSPTGGGYTF. CDR3 nucleotide sequence: TGCACCAGCAGCCAAGAGACTTCCCCCACAGGGGGTGGCTACACCTTC.